Listed here are 19 T cell receptor beta chains from one sample, sequenced in a study of CXCR3-negative and CXCR3-positive naive CD8 T cells. General study results and limits: CXCR3-positive naive cells carried more hydrophobic TRB CDR3s than CXCR3-negative ones.

Via 5' RACE with UMI labels, TRB cDNA libraries were prepared. TCRdb reprocessed the 5' RACE reads and keeps a single row for each CDR3 protein, giving no DNA. The listing contains around 88,000 distinct CDR3 sequences. Their specific antigens are unknown. The sequenced sample consisted of naive CXCR3+ CD8+ T cells from blood. Subset indicated: CD45RO-CCR7+CD27+CD95- naive CD8+ T cells expressing CXCR3 (TNR3+). The receptors here all came from a human donor in good health. Some clones in this sample may be carry-over from other donors' samples.

The chain links TRBV14 to TRBJ2-2; the TRBD1 assignment by TCRdb is unverifiable without DNA. CDR3 size: 19 residues. The germline CDR1 and CDR2 sequences are SGHDN and FVKESK. CDR3 amino acids: CASSQLGTGSSANTGELFF.

This chain joins TRBV5-7 and TRBJ2-7; TCRdb picks TRBD1, but there is no DNA to check that call. TRBV5-7 is reported as an ORF; its role is uncertain. The CDR3 contains 15 residues. The CDR3: CASSFNSGAHGEQYF.

The rearrangement links TRBV7-6 to TRBJ2-5; the D call from TCRdb, TRBD2, cannot be confirmed without DNA. The CDR3 consists of 16 residues. Per germline, CDR1 SGHVS and CDR2 FNYEAQ. This CDR3 reads CASSYPREGLEETQYF.

The chain employs TRBV9 and TRBJ2-7; TCRdb proposes TRBD1, but this gene call is untestable without DNA. The CDR3 is 15 residues long. Germline V gene data show CDR1 as SGDLS and CDR2 as YYNGEE. CDR3 loop: CASSVGTGAAYEQYF.

The V gene is TRBV6-5, the J gene TRBJ2-7; the D call from TCRdb, TRBD1, cannot be confirmed without DNA. Per the germline V gene, CDR1 is MNHEY and CDR2 is SVGAGI. There are 13 residues in the CDR3. CDR3 sequence reads: CASGAGGLYEQYF.

The rearrangement links TRBV9 to TRBJ2-2. CDR3 length: 13 amino acids. Germline V lookup: CDR1 SGDLS, CDR2 YYNGEE. The CDR3 sequence is CASSVESAGELFF. Based on the CDR3 plus reference TRBV9 and TRBJ2-2, the full variable domain is DSGVTQTPKHLITATGQRVTLRCSPRSGDLSVYWYQQSLDQGLQFLIQYYNGEERAKGNILERFSAQQFPDLHSELNLSSLELGDSALYFCASSVESAGELFFGEGSRLTVL.

The genes are TRBV12-3 or TRBV12-4 and TRBJ2-3; without DNA, the TCRdb call of TRBD1 cannot be checked. The length of the CDR3 is 14 residues. This chain's CDR3 is CASSFGGHTDTQYF.

The CDR3 region is CASSPLDTGELFF. V is TRBV12-3 or TRBV12-4 and J is TRBJ2-2; checking the TCRdb D call of TRBD2 is not possible without DNA. The CDR3 length is 13 residues.

The V and J genes are TRBV12-3 or TRBV12-4 and TRBJ2-4; TCRdb indicates TRBD2, and absent DNA this call remains unverified. This CDR3 comprises 16 residues. CDR3 residues: CASSSWGTEAKNIQYF.

This rearrangement joins TRBV5-1 to TRBJ1-5; there is no DNA to check the TCRdb D call of TRBD1. Germline CDR1 reads SGHRS; CDR2 reads YFSETQ. This CDR3 is built from 14 residues. This CDR3 reads CASSSGQGGQPQHF.

The chain couples TRBV29-1 to TRBJ2-7; the TRBD1 assignment by TCRdb is unverifiable without DNA. The CDR3 consists of 13 residues. The germline V gene encodes CDR1 SQVTM and CDR2 ANQGSEA. This CDR3 is CSARDRTSYEQYF.

This chain links TRBV20-1 with TRBJ2-1; TCRdb calls TRBD1, which cannot be checked without DNA. CDR1 is DFQATT and CDR2 is SNEGSKA in the germline V gene (reference sequence). The CDR3 runs 16 residues. CDR3 sequence reads: CSAEGGPAKNYNEQFF.

The V and J genes are TRBV7-2 and TRBJ2-2. The CDR3 extends over 14 amino acids. Per germline, CDR1 SGHTA and CDR2 FQGNSA. The CDR3 loop is CASSLTPYTGELFF.

This rearrangement joins TRBV12-3 or TRBV12-4 to TRBJ2-3. The CDR3 is made up of 12 amino acids. CDR3 sequence reads: CASSLQENTQYF.

The chain joins TRBV6-6 to TRBJ2-5; TCRdb lists TRBD1, though no DNA is available to test this call. CDR1 is MNHNY, CDR2 SVGAGI, per germline (reference sequence). The CDR3 is made up of 16 amino acids. The CDR3 here is CASSSTDGKGVETQYF.

The chain has TRBV12-3 or TRBV12-4 and TRBJ2-3. There are 14 residues in the CDR3. The CDR3 reads CAISWVTSTDTQYF.

The chain recombines TRBV4-1 with TRBJ2-1; TCRdb reports TRBD2, a call that lacks DNA to check it against. This CDR3 has 17 residues. Germline values: CDR1 MGHRA, CDR2 YSYEKL. The CDR3 sequence: CASSQEPSGVGYNEQFF.

V usage is TRBV15 and J usage is TRBJ2-1; the D gene TCRdb calls, TRBD1, cannot be checked with no DNA. Germline loops: CDR1 LNHNV, CDR2 YYDKDF (reference sequence). The CDR3 covers 18 residues. CDR3 in amino acids: CATSGAGGRGGSYNEQFF.

V is TRBV5-1 and J is TRBJ2-2; TCRdb proposes TRBD1, but this gene call is untestable without DNA. The germline V gene encodes CDR1 SGHRS and CDR2 YFSETQ. The CDR3 is 20 amino acids. The CDR3 loop reads CASSFPLPGQVNTNTGELFF.